The clone carrying this T cell receptor beta chain was counted once. The cohort comprised adults aged 18 to 89 years residing in about 25 US areas. Per the authors' pipeline: Reference gene primer amplification gave nucleated cell count estimates. Here immunoSEQ multiplex PCR was the method, and the copy in TCRdb shows in-frame clones only, minus some. V and J calls and clone size are given by that table; D and trimming were obtained from the DNA. The table lists about 270,000 clones, more than 80% of them singletons. The CDR3 is 13 amino acids. CDR1 is MNHNY, CDR2 SVGAGI, per germline (reference sequence). V was cut by 2 bases and J by 6 bases, with 9 bases left in between. This entry belongs to a study of blood T cell repertoires in COVID-19.

Sequencing was performed on PBMCs or T cells enriched from blood (not recorded which). The clonotype was recovered from a woman between 18 and 29 years old who had recovered from COVID-19. This chain links TRBV6-6 with TRBJ2-3; maybe TRBD1 (6 bases). The CDR3 reads CASSYDGGDTQYF. CDR3 sequence (DNA): TGTGCCAGCAGTTACGATGGGGGCGATACGCAGTATTTT.